These 27 T cell receptor beta chains originate from one sample sequenced in a study of blood T cell repertoires in COVID-19. Produced via immunoSEQ multiplex PCR; TCRdb's table is partial and in-frame only. The sample includes a few hundred thousand clones, 80% to 90% of them seen just once. Sequencing was done on a sample of PBMCs or T cells enriched from blood (not recorded which). Receptors were obtained from a man younger than 40 who had recovered from COVID-19.

This clone was observed a few times. The chain employs TRBV7-9 and TRBJ1-2; 9 bases line up with TRBD1. CDR1 and CDR2 (germline): SEHNR, FQNEAQ (reference sequence). There are 17 residues in the CDR3. J gave up 4 bases and V 5 bases, and 14 bases lay outside the gene matches. Here the CDR3 DNA reads TGTGCCAGCAGCCCTCCCGGGACAGGGAACCTCCTCTATGGCTACACCTTC. It specifies CASSPPGTGNLLYGYTF.

This chain joins TRBV5-6 and TRBJ2-7; tentatively, D is TRBD1 (5 bases). The CDR3 runs 18 residues. Germline V lookup: CDR1 SGHDT, CDR2 YYEEEE. V gave up 0 bases and J gave up 3 bases, with 22 bases separating them. The CDR3 sequence: CASSLARLVQQVNYEQYF. The CDR3, as DNA: TGTGCCAGCAGCTTGGCCCGCCTAGTGCAACAGGTTAACTACGAGCAGTACTTC. The full variable domain, completed using reference TRBV5-6 and TRBJ2-7, is DAGVTQSPTHLIKTRGQQVTLRCSPKSGHDTVSWYQQALGQGPQFIFQYYEEEERQRGNFPDRFSGHQFPNYSSELNVNALLLGDSALYLCASSLARLVQQVNYEQYFGPGTRLTVT.

The chain joins TRBV30 to TRBJ1-5; D is unclear. Trimming pared 2 bases from V and 0 bases from J, leaving 5 bases between. Germline V lookup: CDR1 GTSNPN, CDR2 SVGIG (reference sequence). The CDR3 sequence is 13 residues long. In DNA form, the CDR3 reads TGTGCCTGGAGTTACAGTAGCAATCAGCCCCAGCATTTT. This codes for CAWSYSSNQPQHF.

This clone has just a few counts. The chain employs TRBV6-5 and TRBJ1-1; TRBD1 might be the D (6 bases). In germline, CDR1 is MNHEY, CDR2 SVGAGI. Trimming left V 7 bases short and J 1 base short, with 16 bases between. The CDR3 loop spans 15 amino acids. The CDR3 here is CASNPSGGPNTEAFF. The CDR3 coding sequence is TGTGCCAGCAACCCCAGCGGGGGGCCGAACACTGAAGCTTTCTTT.

The chain uses TRBV18 and TRBJ1-6; TRBD1 is a possible D gene (6 bases). Trimming cost V 3 bases and J 9 bases, with 15 bases left between them. The CDR3 sequence is 15 residues long. Per the germline V gene, CDR1 is KGHSH and CDR2 is LQKENI. CDR3 coding DNA: TGTGCCAGCTCACCGGTCAGGACAGACTTTTCACCCCTCCACTTT. It specifies CASSPVRTDFSPLHF.

In its sample, this clone was seen once. This rearrangement joins TRBV27 to TRBJ2-5; D gene uncertain. V gave up 5 bases and J gave up 5 bases, with 15 bases separating them. Germline lookup yields CDR1 MNHEY and CDR2 SMNVEV (reference sequence). The CDR3 has 14 residues. CDR3 nucleotides: TGTGCCAGCAGTCGCCCGGGTTTGACGGAGACCCAGTACTTC. This sequence encodes CASSRPGLTETQYF.

This clone was found a few times. The chain uses TRBV2 and TRBJ2-7; 7 positions match TRBD2. This CDR3 has 21 amino acids. Germline V gene data show CDR1 as SNHLY and CDR2 as FYNNEI. With V trimmed by 4 bases and J by 3 bases, 27 bases remained unmatched. The CDR3 protein is CASSATWDYPELASGDYEQYF. CDR3 nucleotide sequence: TGTGCCAGCAGTGCGACCTGGGACTATCCCGAATTGGCTAGCGGAGACTACGAGCAGTACTTC.

CDR3 sequence (DNA): TGCGCCAGCAGCGACTCCGGGACAGGTGAAGAGACCCAGTACTTC. Translated, it gives CASSDSGTGEETQYF. J is TRBJ2-5 and V is TRBV5-1, with 8 bases identical to TRBD1. The CDR3 has 15 residues. Trimming cost V 4 bases and J 3 bases; bases outside gene matches: 8. The germline CDR1 and CDR2 sequences are SGHRS and YFSETQ.

The chain employs TRBV5-1 and TRBJ1-6; D perhaps matches TRBD1 (6 bases). Germline-derived CDR1 and CDR2 are SGHRS and YFSETQ. The CDR3 has 15 amino acids. With 0 bases removed from V and 11 bases from J, the gap between germline ends came to 15 bases. The CDR3 DNA reads as TGCGCCAGCAGCTTGGATGGGGGGGGCCAGACACCCCTCCACTTT. Residues: CASSLDGGGQTPLHF.

This chain links TRBV29-1 with TRBJ1-4, with a tentative D call TRBD1 (6 bases). Germline CDR1 reads SQVTM; CDR2 reads ANQGSEA. Trimming removed 4 bases from V and 6 bases from J, with 9 bases in between. This CDR3 is 12 amino acids long. This CDR3 reads CSVVAGDEKLFF. CDR3 DNA sequence: TGCAGCGTTGTGGCAGGGGATGAAAAACTGTTTTTT.

The chain links TRBV2 to TRBJ1-3; D unresolved. This CDR3 is built from 13 residues. V lost 7 bases and J lost 7, with 14 bases in between. The germline CDR1 and CDR2 sequences are SNHLY and FYNNEI. The CDR3 DNA is TGTGCCAGCATGGGGTGGGAGGTTAACACCATATATTTT. It specifies CASMGWEVNTIYF.

The CDR3 reads CASSLYRGRTEAFF. The CDR3 coding sequence is TGCGCCAGCAGCTTGTATAGGGGTAGGACTGAAGCTTTCTTT. The J gene is TRBJ1-1, the V gene TRBV5-1; maybe TRBD1 (5 bases). The CDR3 loop spans 14 amino acids. V was clipped by 1 base and J by 5 bases, with 12 bases between them. Per germline, CDR1 SGHRS and CDR2 YFSETQ.

The chain combines TRBV6-5 with TRBJ1-5, with D perhaps matching TRBD1 (5 bases). The CDR3 runs 14 residues. Germline values: CDR1 MNHEY, CDR2 SVGAGI. The ends were cut back, 0 bases at V and 9 bases at J, with 12 bases in the middle. CDR3: CASSYSTTQGPQHF. CDR3 sequence (DNA): TGTGCCAGCAGTTACTCTACGACCCAGGGGCCCCAGCATTTT.

The chain joins TRBV6-5 to TRBJ1-1, with a tentative D call TRBD1 (6 bases). Trimming stripped 6 bases from V and 0 bases from J, with 14 bases between. Germline loops: CDR1 MNHEY, CDR2 SVGAGI. The CDR3 is 15 residues long. CDR3 region: CASRTRGLMNTEAFF. CDR3 DNA sequence: TGTGCCAGCAGAACCAGGGGCCTCATGAACACTGAAGCTTTCTTT.

The CDR3 nucleotides are TGTGCCAGCAGTTTTGACAGCCGGAGCAATCAGCCCCAGCATTTT. Translated, it gives CASSFDSRSNQPQHF. The chain joins TRBV27 to TRBJ1-5; tentative D call: TRBD1 (5 bases). The germline V gene has CDR1 MNHEY and CDR2 SMNVEV (reference sequence). Trimming took off 3 bases at V and 1 base at J, with 10 bases between the two ends. This CDR3 has 15 residues.

V is TRBV3-1 (or the pseudogene TRBV3-2) and J is TRBJ1-6; TRBD1 aligns across 8 bases. The CDR3 loop spans 14 amino acids. The junction had 4 bases not matched to a gene; V was cut back by 5 bases and J by 7 bases. The germline gives CDR1 LGHDT, CDR2 YNNKEL (reference sequence). The CDR3 DNA sequence: TGTGCCAGCAGCTCCGGGACAGGAAATTCACCCCTCCACTTT. Translating gives CASSSGTGNSPLHF.

V gene TRBV5-6 combines with J gene TRBJ2-5, with a possible D match to TRBD1 (6 bases). The CDR3 runs 14 residues. Trimming stripped 2 bases from V and 2 bases from J, with 10 bases between. Germline V gene sequence: CDR1 SGHDT, CDR2 YYEEEE. This CDR3 is CASSFGGQQETQYF. As DNA, the CDR3 is TGTGCCAGCAGCTTTGGAGGACAGCAAGAGACCCAGTACTTC. The variable domain in full, with the rest retrieved from reference TRBV5-6 and TRBJ2-5, is DAGVTQSPTHLIKTRGQQVTLRCSPKSGHDTVSWYQQALGQGPQFIFQYYEEEERQRGNFPDRFSGHQFPNYSSELNVNALLLGDSALYLCASSFGGQQETQYFGPGTRLLVL.

V gene TRBV27 combines with J gene TRBJ1-4; D might be TRBD1 (5 bases). This CDR3 contains 14 residues. CDR1 MNHEY and CDR2 SMNVEV come from the germline V gene (reference sequence). The V gene lost 5 bases and the J gene lost 8 bases, with 15 bases spanning the gap. In nucleotides, the CDR3 is TGTGCCAGCAGTCTCGCCCGGGGGGGGGAAAAACTGTTTTTT. Translation gives CASSLARGGEKLFF.

This clone was seen just once. This chain uses TRBV6-2 or TRBV6-3 with TRBJ2-7; weak D call: TRBD2 (6 bases). The CDR3 totals 16 residues. The germline gives CDR1 MNHEY, CDR2 SVGEGT. Trimming removed 5 bases from V and 4 bases from J, with 21 bases in between. The DNA of the CDR3 is TGTGCCAGCAGTGGTGCGGCGGGACGCAGGGTATACGAGCAGTACTTC. This encodes CASSGAAGRRVYEQYF.

This chain joins TRBV7-9 and TRBJ1-6, with D unclear. V was cut by 3 bases and J by 14 bases, with 14 bases left in between. The germline V gene encodes CDR1 SEHNR and CDR2 FQNEAQ (reference sequence). This CDR3 is built from 13 residues. The CDR3 sequence is CASSFTGNWALHF. The DNA for the CDR3 is TGTGCCAGCAGCTTTACCGGGAATTGGGCCCTCCACTTT.

The V gene is TRBV12-3 or TRBV12-4, the J gene TRBJ1-1, with 8 bases identical to TRBD1. The V gene end was trimmed by 4 bases and the J gene end by 6 bases; junction bases not matched to a gene: 4. The CDR3 totals 13 residues. Written as DNA, the CDR3 is TGTGCCAGCAGTTCGACAGGGGTGGCTGAAGCTTTCTTT. Its protein is CASSSTGVAEAFF.

The chain recombines TRBV5-1 with TRBJ1-4, with TRBD1 matching over 9 bases. J gave up 8 bases and V 4 bases, and 12 bases lay outside the gene matches. CDR1 is SGHRS and CDR2 is YFSETQ in the germline V gene. The CDR3 covers 16 residues. CDR3 residues: CASSVGTGQVGEKLFF. The CDR3, as DNA: TGCGCCAGCAGCGTAGGGACAGGGCAAGTGGGGGAAAAACTGTTTTTT.

V is TRBV3-1 (or the pseudogene TRBV3-2) and J is TRBJ1-1, with D possibly TRBD1 on 5 matching bases. V was cut by 1 base and J by 2 bases, with 8 bases left in between. The CDR3 consists of 14 residues. Germline V gene sequence: CDR1 LGHDT, CDR2 YNNKEL (reference sequence). The CDR3 sequence is CASSQGQSNTEAFF. The CDR3 nucleotides read TGTGCCAGCAGCCAAGGACAGTCAAACACTGAAGCTTTCTTT.

The chain has TRBV5-6 and TRBJ2-5; a weak D match, TRBD1 (6 bases). The CDR3 spans 13 residues. Germline V gene lookup returns CDR1 SGHDT and CDR2 YYEEEE. Trimming left V 1 base short and J 5 bases short, with 9 bases between. The CDR3 sequence: CASSLKQGETQYF. In DNA, the CDR3 is TGTGCCAGCAGCTTGAAGCAGGGGGAGACCCAGTACTTC.

V usage is TRBV14 and J usage is TRBJ2-7, with D maybe TRBD2 (6 bases). The CDR3 has 15 amino acids. The V gene lost 1 base and the J gene lost 5 bases, with 15 bases spanning the gap. In germline, CDR1 is SGHDN, CDR2 FVKESK. CDR3 sequence (DNA): TGTGCCAGCAGCCAAGGACCCTATTGGGGGGACGAGCAGTACTTC. Translation gives CASSQGPYWGDEQYF.

The chain couples TRBV19 to TRBJ1-6; D remains unclear. CDR3 length: 15 residues. Trimming removed 6 bases at V and 7 bases at J, with 16 bases between. From germline, CDR1 is LNHDA and CDR2 SQIVND (reference sequence). The CDR3 loop is CASSQDTSKNSPLHF. The CDR3, as DNA: TGTGCCAGTAGCCAAGACACCTCCAAAAATTCACCCCTCCACTTT.

The CDR3 region is CASSLTRDSGANVLTF. In DNA, the CDR3 is TGTGCCAGCAGCTTAACCAGGGACTCTGGGGCCAACGTCCTGACTTTC. The chain links TRBV7-3 to TRBJ2-6; a possible D gene is TRBD1 (5 bases). Germline CDR1 SGHTA, CDR2 FQGTGA. Deletions cut 0 bases from V and 0 bases from J, with 6 bases between. CDR3 length: 16 residues.